The table lists the clone carrying this TCR beta chain with a few counts. TCRdb reprocessed the PCR reads with MiXCR, giving one entry per CDR3 protein. This table has about 29,000 distinct CDR3 sequences, about 46% appearing once. This sample stems from a study of vaccination and CD4 T cells after COVID-19. Background on the study: Two of the convalescents were Hispanic, and the group consisted of six males and four females.

Germline V gives CDR1 DFQATT, CDR2 SNEGSKA (reference sequence). Deletions cut 2 bases from V and 7 bases from J, with 17 bases between. The CDR3 consists of 14 residues. As for time point: late sampling 161 to 241 days after vaccination in three convalescent patients. The starting material was CD4+ T cells from blood, obtained about 7 months after SARS-CoV-2 vaccination. The chain carries TRBV20-1 and TRBJ1-1, with D unresolved. This TCR was recovered from a human donor who had recovered from COVID-19. The CDR3, as DNA: TGCAGTGCTAGACTCTCGACGGGTAGCATTGAAGCTTTCTTT. Amino acids: CSARLSTGSIEAFF.